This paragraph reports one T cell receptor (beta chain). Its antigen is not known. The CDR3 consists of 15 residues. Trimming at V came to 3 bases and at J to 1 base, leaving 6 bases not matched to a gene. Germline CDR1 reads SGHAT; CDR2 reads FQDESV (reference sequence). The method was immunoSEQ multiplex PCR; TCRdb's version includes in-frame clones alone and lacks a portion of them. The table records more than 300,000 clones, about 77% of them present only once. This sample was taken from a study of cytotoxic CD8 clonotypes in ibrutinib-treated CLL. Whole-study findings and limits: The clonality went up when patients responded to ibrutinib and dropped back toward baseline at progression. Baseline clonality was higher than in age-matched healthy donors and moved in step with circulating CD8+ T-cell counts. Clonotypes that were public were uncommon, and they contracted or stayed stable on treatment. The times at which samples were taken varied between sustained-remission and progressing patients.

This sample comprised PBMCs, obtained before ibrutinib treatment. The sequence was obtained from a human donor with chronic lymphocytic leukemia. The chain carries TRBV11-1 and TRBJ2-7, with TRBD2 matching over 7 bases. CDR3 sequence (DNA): TGTGCCAGCAGCTTTGGGAGGGACTCTTCCTACGAGCAGTACTTC. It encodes CASSFGRDSSYEQYF.